This entry concerns a single TCR beta chain. The sample originates from a study of technical replicates of blood from a few donors. Sequencing used immunoSEQ multiplex PCR; TCRdb keeps in-frame clones, though not all of them. The sample lists roughly 68,000 clones, approximately 90% occurring once. Per germline, CDR1 SEHNR and CDR2 FQNEAQ (reference sequence). The CDR3 consists of 15 residues. Trimming left V 4 bases short and J 2 bases short, with 15 bases between. The source material was PBMCs. The chain employs TRBV7-9 and TRBJ2-7; TRBD1 is a possible D gene (6 bases). The sequence derives from a human donor in good health. Some clones in this sample may be carry-over from other donors' samples. The CDR3 DNA follows: TGTGCCAGCAGCTCAGCCGCAGGGGCCACCTACGAGCAGTACTTC. Its translation is CASSSAAGATYEQYF.